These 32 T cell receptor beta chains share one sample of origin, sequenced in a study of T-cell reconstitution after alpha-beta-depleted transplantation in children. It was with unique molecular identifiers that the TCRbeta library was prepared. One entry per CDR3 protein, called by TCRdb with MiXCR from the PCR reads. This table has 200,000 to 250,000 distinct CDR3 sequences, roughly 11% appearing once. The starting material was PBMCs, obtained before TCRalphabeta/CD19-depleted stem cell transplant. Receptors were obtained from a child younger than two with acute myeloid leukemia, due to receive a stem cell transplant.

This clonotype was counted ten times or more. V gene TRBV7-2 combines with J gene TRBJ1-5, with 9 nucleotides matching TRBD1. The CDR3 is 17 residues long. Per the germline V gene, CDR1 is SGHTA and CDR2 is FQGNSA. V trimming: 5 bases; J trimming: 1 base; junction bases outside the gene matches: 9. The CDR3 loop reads CASSQRAGTGSNQPQHF. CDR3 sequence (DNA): TGTGCCAGCAGCCAGCGAGCCGGGACAGGGAGCAATCAGCCCCAGCATTTT.

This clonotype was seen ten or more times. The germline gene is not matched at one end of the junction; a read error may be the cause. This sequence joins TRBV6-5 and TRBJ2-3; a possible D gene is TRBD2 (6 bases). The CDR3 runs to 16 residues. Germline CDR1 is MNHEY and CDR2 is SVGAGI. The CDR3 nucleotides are TGTGCCAGCACCGCCCCTCTAGCGACAGCCACAGATGCGCAGTATTTT. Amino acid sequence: CASTAPLATATDAQYF.

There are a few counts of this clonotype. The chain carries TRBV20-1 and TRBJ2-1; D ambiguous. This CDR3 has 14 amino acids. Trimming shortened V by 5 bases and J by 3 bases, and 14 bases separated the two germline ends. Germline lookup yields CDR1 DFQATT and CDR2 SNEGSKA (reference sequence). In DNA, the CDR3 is TGCAGTGCTCCTTGGGTCAGAAGCTACAATGAGCAGTTCTTC. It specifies CSAPWVRSYNEQFF.

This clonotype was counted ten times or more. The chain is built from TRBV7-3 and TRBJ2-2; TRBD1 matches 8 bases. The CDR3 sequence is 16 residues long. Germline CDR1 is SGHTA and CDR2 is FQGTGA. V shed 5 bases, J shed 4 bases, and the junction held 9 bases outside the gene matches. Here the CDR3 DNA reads TGTGCCAGCAGCGACAAGACAGGGGACACCACCGGGGAGCTGTTTTTT. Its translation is CASSDKTGDTTGELFF.

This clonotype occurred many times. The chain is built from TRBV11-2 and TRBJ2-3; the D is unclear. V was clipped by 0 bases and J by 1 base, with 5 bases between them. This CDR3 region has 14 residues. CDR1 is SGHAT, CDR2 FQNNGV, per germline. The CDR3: CASSLEARTDTQYF. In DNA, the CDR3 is TGTGCCAGCAGCTTAGAAGCGCGCACAGATACGCAGTATTTT.

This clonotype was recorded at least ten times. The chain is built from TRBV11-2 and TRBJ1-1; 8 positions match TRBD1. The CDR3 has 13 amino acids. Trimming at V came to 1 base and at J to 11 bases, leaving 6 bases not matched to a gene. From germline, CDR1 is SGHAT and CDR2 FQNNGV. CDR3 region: CASSLAQGALAFF. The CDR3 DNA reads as TGTGCCAGCAGCTTAGCTCAGGGGGCTTTGGCTTTCTTT.

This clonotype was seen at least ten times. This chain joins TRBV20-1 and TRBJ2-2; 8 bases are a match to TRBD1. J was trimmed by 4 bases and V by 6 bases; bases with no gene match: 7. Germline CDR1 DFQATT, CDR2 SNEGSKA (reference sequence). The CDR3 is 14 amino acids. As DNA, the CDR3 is TGCAGTGCACATGGACAGGGAGGCACCGGGGAGCTGTTTTTT. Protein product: CSAHGQGGTGELFF.

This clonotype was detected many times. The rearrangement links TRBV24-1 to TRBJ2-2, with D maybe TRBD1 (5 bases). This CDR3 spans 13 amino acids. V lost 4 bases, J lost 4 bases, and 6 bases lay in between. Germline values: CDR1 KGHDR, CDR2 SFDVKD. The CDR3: CATSEQVTGELFF. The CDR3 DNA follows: TGTGCCACCAGTGAACAGGTCACCGGGGAGCTGTTTTTT.

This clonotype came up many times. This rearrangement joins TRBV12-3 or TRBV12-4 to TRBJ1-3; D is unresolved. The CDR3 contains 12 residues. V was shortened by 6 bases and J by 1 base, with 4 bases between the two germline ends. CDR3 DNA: TGTGCCAGCAGGCGATCTGGAAACACCATATATTTT. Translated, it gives CASRRSGNTIYF.

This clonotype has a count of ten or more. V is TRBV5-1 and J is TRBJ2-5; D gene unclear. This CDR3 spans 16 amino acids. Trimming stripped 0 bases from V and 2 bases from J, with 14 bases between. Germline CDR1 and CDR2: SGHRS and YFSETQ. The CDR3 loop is CASSLGVARQQETQYF. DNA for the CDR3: TGCGCCAGCAGCTTGGGGGTCGCAAGGCAGCAAGAGACCCAGTACTTC.

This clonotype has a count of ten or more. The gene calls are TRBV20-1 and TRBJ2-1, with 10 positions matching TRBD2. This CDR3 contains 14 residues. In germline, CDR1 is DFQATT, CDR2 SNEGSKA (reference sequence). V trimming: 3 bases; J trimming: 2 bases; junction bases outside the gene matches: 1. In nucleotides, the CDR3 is TGCAGTGCTAGGAGCGGGAGGGCCTACAATGAGCAGTTCTTC. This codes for CSARSGRAYNEQFF.

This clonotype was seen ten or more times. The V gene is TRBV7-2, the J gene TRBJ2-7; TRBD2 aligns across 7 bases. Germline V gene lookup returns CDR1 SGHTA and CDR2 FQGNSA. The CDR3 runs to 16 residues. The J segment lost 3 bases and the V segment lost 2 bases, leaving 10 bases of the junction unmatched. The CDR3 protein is CASSLRGGRTVYEQYF. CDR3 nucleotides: TGTGCCAGCAGCTTACGGGGCGGGAGAACGGTCTACGAGCAGTACTTC. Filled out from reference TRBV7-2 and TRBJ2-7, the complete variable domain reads GAGVSQSPSNKVTEKGKDVELRCDPISGHTALYWYRQSLGQGLEFLIYFQGNSAPDKSGLPSDRFSAERTGGSVSTLTIQRTQQEDSAVYLCASSLRGGRTVYEQYFGPGTRLTVT.

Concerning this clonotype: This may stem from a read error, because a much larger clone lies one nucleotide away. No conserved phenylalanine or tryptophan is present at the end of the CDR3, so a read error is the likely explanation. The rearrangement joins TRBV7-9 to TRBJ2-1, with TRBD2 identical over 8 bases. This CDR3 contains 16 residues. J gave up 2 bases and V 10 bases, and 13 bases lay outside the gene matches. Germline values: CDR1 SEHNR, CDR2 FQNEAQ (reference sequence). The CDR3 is CATPSSGSSPYNEQFS. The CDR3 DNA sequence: TGTGCCACCCCGTCCAGCGGGAGTTCCCCCTACAATGAGCAGTTCTCC.

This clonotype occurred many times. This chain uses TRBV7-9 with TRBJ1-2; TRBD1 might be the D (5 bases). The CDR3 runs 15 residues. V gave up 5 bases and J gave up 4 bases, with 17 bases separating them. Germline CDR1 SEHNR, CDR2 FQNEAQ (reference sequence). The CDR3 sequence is CASSPTRLGGYGYTF. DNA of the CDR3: TGTGCCAGCAGCCCAACCCGTCTTGGGGGCTATGGCTACACCTTC.

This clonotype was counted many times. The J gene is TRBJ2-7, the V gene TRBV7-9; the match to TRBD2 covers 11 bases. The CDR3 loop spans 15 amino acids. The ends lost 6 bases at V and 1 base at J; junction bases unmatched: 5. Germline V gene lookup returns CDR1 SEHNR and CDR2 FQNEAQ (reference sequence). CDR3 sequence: CASSSLAGGSYEQYF. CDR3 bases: TGTGCCAGCAGTTCTCTAGCGGGAGGTTCCTACGAGCAGTACTTC.

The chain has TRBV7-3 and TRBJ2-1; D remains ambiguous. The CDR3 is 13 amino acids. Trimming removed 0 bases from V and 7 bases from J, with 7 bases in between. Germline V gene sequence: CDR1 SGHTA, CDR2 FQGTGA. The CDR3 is CASSLTRQNEQFF. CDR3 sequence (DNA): TGTGCCAGCAGCTTAACGAGGCAGAATGAGCAGTTCTTC.

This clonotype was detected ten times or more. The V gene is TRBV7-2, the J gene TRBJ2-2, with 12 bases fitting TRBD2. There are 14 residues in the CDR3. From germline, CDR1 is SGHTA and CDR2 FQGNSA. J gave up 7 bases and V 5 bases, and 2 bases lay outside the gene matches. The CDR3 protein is CASSPGLAGGELFF. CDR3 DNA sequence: TGTGCCAGCAGCCCGGGACTAGCGGGCGGGGAGCTGTTTTTT.

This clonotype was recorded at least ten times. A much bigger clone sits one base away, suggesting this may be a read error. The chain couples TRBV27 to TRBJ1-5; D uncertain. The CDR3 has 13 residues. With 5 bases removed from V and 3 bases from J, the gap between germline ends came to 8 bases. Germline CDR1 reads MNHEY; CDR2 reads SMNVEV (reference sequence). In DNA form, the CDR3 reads TGTGCCAGCAGTCTTATGGACAATCAGCCCCAGCATTTT. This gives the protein CASSLMDNQPQHF.

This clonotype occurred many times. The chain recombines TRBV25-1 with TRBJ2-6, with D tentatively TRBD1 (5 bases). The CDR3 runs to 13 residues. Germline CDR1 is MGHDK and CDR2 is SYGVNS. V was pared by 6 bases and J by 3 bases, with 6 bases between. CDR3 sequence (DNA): TGTGCCAGCAGGGGGCGTGGGGCCAACGTCCTGACTTTC. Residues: CASRGRGANVLTF.

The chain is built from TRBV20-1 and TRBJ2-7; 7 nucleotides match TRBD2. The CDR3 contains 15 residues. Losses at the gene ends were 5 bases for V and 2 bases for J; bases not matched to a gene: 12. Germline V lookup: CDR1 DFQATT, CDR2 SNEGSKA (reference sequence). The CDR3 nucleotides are TGCAGTGCTGTAACTAGCCGGGACTACCCCTACGAGCAGTACTTC. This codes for CSAVTSRDYPYEQYF.

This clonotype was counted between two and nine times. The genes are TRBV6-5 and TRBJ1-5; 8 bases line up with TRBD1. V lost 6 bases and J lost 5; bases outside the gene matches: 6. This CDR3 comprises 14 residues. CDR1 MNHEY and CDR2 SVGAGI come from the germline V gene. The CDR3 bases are TGTGCCAGCAGCTCTGAGACAGGGGATCAGCCCCAGCATTTT. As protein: CASSSETGDQPQHF.

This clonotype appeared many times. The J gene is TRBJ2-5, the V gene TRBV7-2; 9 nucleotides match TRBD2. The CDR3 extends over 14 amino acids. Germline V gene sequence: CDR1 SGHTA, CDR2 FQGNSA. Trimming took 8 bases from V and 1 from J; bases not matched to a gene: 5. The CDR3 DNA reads TGTGCCAGCGCGACTAGCGGAAGCCAAGAGACCCAGTACTTC. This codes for CASATSGSQETQYF.

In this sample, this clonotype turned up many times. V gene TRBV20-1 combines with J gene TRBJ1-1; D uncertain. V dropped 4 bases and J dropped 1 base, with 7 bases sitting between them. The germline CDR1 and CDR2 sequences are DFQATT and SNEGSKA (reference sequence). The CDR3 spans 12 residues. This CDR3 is CSAMGGNTEAFF. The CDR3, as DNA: TGCAGTGCTATGGGCGGGAACACTGAAGCTTTCTTT.

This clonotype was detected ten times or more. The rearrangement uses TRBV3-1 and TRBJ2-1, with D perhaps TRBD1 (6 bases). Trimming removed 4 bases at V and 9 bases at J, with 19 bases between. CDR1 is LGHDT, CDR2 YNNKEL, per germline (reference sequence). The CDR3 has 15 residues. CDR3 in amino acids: CASSRARDMDLEQFF. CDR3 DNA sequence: TGTGCCAGCAGCCGGGCCCGGGACATGGACCTTGAGCAGTTCTTC.

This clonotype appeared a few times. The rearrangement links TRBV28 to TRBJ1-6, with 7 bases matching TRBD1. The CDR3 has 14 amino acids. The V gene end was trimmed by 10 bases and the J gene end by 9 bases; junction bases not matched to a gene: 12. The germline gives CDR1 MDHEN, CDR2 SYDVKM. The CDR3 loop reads CATYLRQGSSPLHF. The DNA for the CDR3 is TGTGCCACCTACTTAAGACAGGGAAGTTCACCCCTCCACTTT.

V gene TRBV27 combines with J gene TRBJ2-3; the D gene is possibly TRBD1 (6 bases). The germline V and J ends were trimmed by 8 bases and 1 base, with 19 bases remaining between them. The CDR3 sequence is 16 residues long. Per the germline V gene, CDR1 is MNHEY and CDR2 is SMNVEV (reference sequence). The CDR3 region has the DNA TGTGCCAGCGCCCTTACCAGGACAGTGGGCACAGATACGCAGTATTTT. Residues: CASALTRTVGTDTQYF.

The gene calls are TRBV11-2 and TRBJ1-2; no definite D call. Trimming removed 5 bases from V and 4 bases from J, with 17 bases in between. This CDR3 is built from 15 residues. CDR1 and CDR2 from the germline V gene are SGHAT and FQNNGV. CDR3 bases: TGTGCCAGCAGCCCCTCAGCCCACGGCAGCTATGGCTACACCTTC. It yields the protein CASSPSAHGSYGYTF.

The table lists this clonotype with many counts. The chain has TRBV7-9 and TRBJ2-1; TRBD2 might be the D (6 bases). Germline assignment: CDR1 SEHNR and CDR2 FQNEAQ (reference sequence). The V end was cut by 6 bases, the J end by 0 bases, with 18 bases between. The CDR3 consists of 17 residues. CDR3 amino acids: CASSSTGTGSSYNEQFF. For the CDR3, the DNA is TGTGCCAGCAGTTCTACCGGGACTGGGAGCTCCTACAATGAGCAGTTCTTC.

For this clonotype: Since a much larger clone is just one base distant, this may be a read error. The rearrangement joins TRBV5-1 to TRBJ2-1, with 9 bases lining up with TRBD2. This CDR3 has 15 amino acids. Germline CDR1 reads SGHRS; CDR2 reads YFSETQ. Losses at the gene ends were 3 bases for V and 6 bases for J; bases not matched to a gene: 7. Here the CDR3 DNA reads TGCGCCAGCAGCTCGGTGAGCGGGGGGCTCAATGAGCAGTTCTTC. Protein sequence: CASSSVSGGLNEQFF.

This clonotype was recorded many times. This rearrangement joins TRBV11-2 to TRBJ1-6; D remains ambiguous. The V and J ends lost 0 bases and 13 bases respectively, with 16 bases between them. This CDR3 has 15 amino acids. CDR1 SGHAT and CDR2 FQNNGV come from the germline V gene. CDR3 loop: CASSLDRPPPFPLHF. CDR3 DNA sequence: TGTGCCAGCAGCTTAGATCGACCTCCCCCGTTCCCCCTCCACTTT.

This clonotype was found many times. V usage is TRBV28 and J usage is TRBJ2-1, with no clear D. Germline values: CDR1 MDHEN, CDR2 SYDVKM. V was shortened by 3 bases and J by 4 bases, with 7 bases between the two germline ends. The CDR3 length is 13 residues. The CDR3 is CASSFPHYNEQFF. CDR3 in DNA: TGTGCCAGCAGTTTCCCTCATTACAATGAGCAGTTCTTC.

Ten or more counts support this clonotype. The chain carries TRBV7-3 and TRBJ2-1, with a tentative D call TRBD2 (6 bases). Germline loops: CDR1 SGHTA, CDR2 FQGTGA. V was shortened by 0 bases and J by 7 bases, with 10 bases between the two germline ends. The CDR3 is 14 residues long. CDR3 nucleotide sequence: TGTGCCAGCAGCTTAACAGGGGACTCAAATGAGCAGTTCTTC. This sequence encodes CASSLTGDSNEQFF.